This is a list of T cell receptor beta chains from one sample in a study of OX40 agonist ivuxolimab in advanced cancers. Profiled with immunoSEQ multiplex PCR; TCRdb holds only in-frame clones, not every one. The data contain approximately 88,000 clones, nearly 90% of them singletons. The material was CD4+ or CD8+ T cells sorted from blood, obtained in a trial of the OX40 agonist ivuxolimab. The receptors were sampled from an adult with an advanced solid tumor such as melanoma, head and neck, liver or kidney cancer. The CDR3 runs from the conserved cysteine through the conserved F or W. The D gene is left open where the match is weak. The size of a clone is reported for some rows only, either as once, few or many, or as a class for expanded clones.

>TRBJ2-1|NA|TRBV29-1|NA
CSVVVSRYNEQFF
TGCAGCGTTGTGGTCTCCCGGTACAATGAGCAGTTCTTC
>TRBJ1-5|few|TRBV30|NA
CAWSWGSGNQPQHF
TGTGCCTGGAGTTGGGGGAGCGGCAATCAGCCCCAGCATTTT
>TRBJ2-5|NA|TRBV12-2|NA
CASRALTGTSGGPQETQYF
TGTGCAAGTCGCGCGTTAACCGGGACTAGCGGGGGGCCCCAAGAGACCCAGTACTTC
>TRBJ1-1|NA|TRBV19|NA
CASSSRGGGYTEAFF
TGTGCCAGTAGTAGCCGGGGCGGGGGGTACACTGAAGCTTTCTTT
>TRBJ2-4|NA|TRBV2|NA
CASSDLQGGNIQYF
TGTGCCAGCAGTGACCTCCAGGGAGGAAACATTCAGTACTTC
>TRBJ1-6|NA|TRBV16|TRBD1
CASSRRDRVRNSPLHF
TGTGCCAGCAGCCGCCGGGACAGGGTACGGAATTCACCCCTCCACTTT
>TRBJ1-6|NA|TRBV7-9|NA
CASSLGADSPLHF
TGTGCCAGCAGCTTAGGTGCTGATTCACCCCTCCACTTT
>TRBJ1-2|NA|TRBV7-2|NA
CASSPSRGYGYTF
TGTGCCAGCAGCCCCAGTAGGGGGTATGGCTACACCTTC
>TRBJ2-1|NA|TRBV11-2|NA
CASRLADLLEEQFF
TGTGCCAGCCGCCTGGCGGACCTATTAGAGGAGCAGTTCTTC
>TRBJ1-3|once|TRBV15|TRBD1
CATSRRGPASGNTIYF
TGTGCCACCAGCAGGAGGGGGCCAGCCTCTGGAAACACCATATATTTT
>TRBJ1-4|NA|TRBV15|NA
CATNRGLGEKLFF
TGTGCCACCAACCGGGGGCTGGGCGAAAAACTGTTTTTT
>TRBJ1-3|NA|TRBV4-3|NA
CASSPAGWGGNTIYF
TGCGCCAGCAGCCCAGCGGGGTGGGGGGGAAACACCATATATTTT
>TRBJ2-5|NA|TRBV7-2|NA
CASSLGAGQETQYF
TGTGCCAGCAGCTTGGGGGCAGGACAAGAGACCCAGTACTTC
>TRBJ1-2|NA|TRBV6-1|NA
CASSERRGANYGYTF
TGTGCCAGCAGTGAACGGAGGGGGGCTAACTATGGCTACACCTTC
>TRBJ1-1|NA|TRBV2|NA
CASSDLSVQYNTEAFF
TGTGCCAGCAGTGATTTGTCAGTCCAGTATAACACTGAAGCTTTCTTT
>TRBJ2-7|NA|TRBV6-5|TRBD1
CASSRDSTYEQYF
TGTGCCAGCAGCCGGGACAGCACCTACGAGCAGTACTTC
>TRBJ2-1|NA|TRBV10-3|TRBD2
CASSGGTNEQFF
TGTGCCTCTAGCGGGGGGACAAATGAGCAGTTCTTC
>TRBJ2-1|NA|TRBV7-2|NA
CASSPQGGGPYNEQFF
TGTGCCAGCAGCCCGCAGGGGGGGGGCCCCTACAATGAGCAGTTCTTC
>TRBJ1-2|NA|TRBV6-1|TRBD1
CASSEAGQGVGGYTF
TGTGCCAGCAGTGAAGCCGGACAGGGGGTCGGAGGCTACACCTTC
>TRBJ2-5|NA|TRBV7-9|NA
CASSRGAETQYF
TGTGCCAGCAGCCGGGGGGCAGAGACCCAGTACTTC
>TRBJ1-5|NA|TRBV6-1|NA
CASSDSVGGNQPQHF
TGTGCCAGCAGTGACTCCGTGGGGGGCAATCAGCCCCAGCATTTT
>TRBJ2-3|NA|TRBV10-3|TRBD1
CAISGSVGTGNTDTQYF
TGTGCCATCAGTGGATCGGTGGGGACAGGGAACACAGATACGCAGTATTTT
>TRBJ2-2|NA|TRBV10-3|NA
CAIRGNTGELFF
TGTGCCATCAGGGGGAACACCGGGGAGCTGTTTTTT
>TRBJ2-3|few|TRBV7-2|TRBD2
CASSWSERGGRGTQYF
TGTGCCAGCAGCTGGAGTGAGCGGGGGGGCCGAGGGACGCAGTATTTT
>TRBJ2-2|NA|TRBV18|NA
CASSPVRGTLNTGELFF
TGTGCCAGCTCACCGGTCCGCGGGACCCTAAACACCGGGGAGCTGTTTTTT
>TRBJ1-5|once|TRBV18|TRBD1
CASSDRGPPPGNQPQHF
TGTGCCAGCTCAGACAGGGGGCCTCCCCCGGGCAATCAGCCCCAGCATTTT
>TRBJ1-2|NA|TRBV2|NA
CASSEVFAGVPRRYTF
TGTGCCAGCAGTGAAGTATTCGCGGGGGTTCCGAGACGCTACACCTTC
>TRBJ1-1|NA|TRBV20-1|NA
CSARQGTEAFF
TGCAGTGCTAGGCAGGGGACTGAAGCTTTCTTT
>TRBJ1-1|NA|TRBV13|NA
CASSLTLVPEAFF
TGTGCCAGCAGTCTAACTTTAGTCCCGGAGGCTTTCTTT
>TRBJ2-1|NA|TRBV11-3|TRBD1
CASSPRDSYNEQFF
TGTGCCAGCAGCCCCCGGGACAGTTACAATGAGCAGTTCTTC
>TRBJ2-7|NA|TRBV5-6|TRBD1
CASSLPGQGAYEQYF
TGTGCCAGCAGCTTACCGGGACAGGGGGCCTACGAGCAGTACTTC
>TRBJ2-7|NA|TRBV6-7|TRBD1
CASSYSPADRVPYEQYF
TGTGCCAGCAGTTACTCCCCCGCCGACAGGGTTCCCTACGAGCAGTACTTC
>TRBJ1-1|NA|TRBV6-5|NA
CASSYSAGMGTEAFF
TGTGCCAGCAGTTACTCGGCGGGGATGGGCACTGAAGCTTTCTTT
>TRBJ1-5|few|TRBV7-3|NA
CASAGAGQPQHF
TGTGCCAGTGCAGGGGCCGGACAGCCCCAGCATTTT
>TRBJ2-7|NA|TRBV5-1|TRBD2
CASSLAGTSESYEQYF
TGCGCCAGCAGCTTGGCCGGGACTAGCGAATCCTACGAGCAGTACTTC
>TRBJ1-3|NA|TRBV7-2|NA
CASSFPRAGNTIYF
TGTGCCAGCAGCTTCCCCAGGGCTGGAAACACCATATATTTT
>TRBJ2-3|NA|TRBV4-3|TRBD2
CASSQGNRGGAADTQYF
TGCGCCAGCAGCCAAGGAAATCGCGGGGGGGCCGCCGATACGCAGTATTTT
>TRBJ1-5|NA|TRBV5-4|NA
CASSISYSGQPQHF
TGTGCCAGCAGCATAAGTTACTCGGGTCAGCCCCAGCATTTT
>TRBJ2-1|once|TRBV5-4|NA
CASSPGQRSTGDEQFF
TGTGCCAGCAGCCCCGGACAACGGTCTACTGGGGATGAGCAGTTCTTC
>TRBJ1-3|NA|TRBV21-1|NA
CASSKVRTGQGAGNTIYF
TGTGCCAGCAGCAAAGTTCGGACGGGACAGGGGGCAGGAAACACCATATATTTT
>TRBJ1-6|once|TRBV5-1|NA
CASSLQPAGPDSPLHF
TGCGCCAGCAGCTTGCAGCCGGCAGGGCCGGATTCACCCCTCCACTTT
>TRBJ1-4|NA|TRBV7-9|NA
CASSLLSGGDEKLFF
TGTGCCAGCAGCCTCCTCTCGGGGGGCGATGAAAAACTGTTTTTT
>TRBJ1-5|NA|TRBV7-9|NA
CASSLDSNQPQHF
TGTGCCAGCAGCTTAGATTCCAATCAGCCCCAGCATTTT